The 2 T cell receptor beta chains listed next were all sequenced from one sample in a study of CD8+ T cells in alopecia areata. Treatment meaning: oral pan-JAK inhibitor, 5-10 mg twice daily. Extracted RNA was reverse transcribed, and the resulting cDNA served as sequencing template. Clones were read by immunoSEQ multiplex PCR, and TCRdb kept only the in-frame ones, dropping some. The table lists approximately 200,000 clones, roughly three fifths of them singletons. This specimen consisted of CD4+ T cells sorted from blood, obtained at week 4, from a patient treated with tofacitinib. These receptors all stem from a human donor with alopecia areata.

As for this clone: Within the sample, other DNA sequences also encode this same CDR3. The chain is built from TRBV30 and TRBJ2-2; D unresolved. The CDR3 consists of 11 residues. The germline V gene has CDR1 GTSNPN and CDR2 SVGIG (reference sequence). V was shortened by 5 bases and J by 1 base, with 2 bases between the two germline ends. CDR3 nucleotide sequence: TGTGCCTGGCAGAACACCGGGGAGCTGTTTTTT. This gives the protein CAWQNTGELFF.

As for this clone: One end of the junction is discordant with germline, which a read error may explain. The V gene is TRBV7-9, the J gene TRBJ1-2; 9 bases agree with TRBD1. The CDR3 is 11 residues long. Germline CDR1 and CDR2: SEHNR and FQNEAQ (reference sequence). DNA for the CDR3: TGTGCCAGCAGCTCAGGGGACAGGGCGTTCTTC. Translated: CASSSGDRAFF.